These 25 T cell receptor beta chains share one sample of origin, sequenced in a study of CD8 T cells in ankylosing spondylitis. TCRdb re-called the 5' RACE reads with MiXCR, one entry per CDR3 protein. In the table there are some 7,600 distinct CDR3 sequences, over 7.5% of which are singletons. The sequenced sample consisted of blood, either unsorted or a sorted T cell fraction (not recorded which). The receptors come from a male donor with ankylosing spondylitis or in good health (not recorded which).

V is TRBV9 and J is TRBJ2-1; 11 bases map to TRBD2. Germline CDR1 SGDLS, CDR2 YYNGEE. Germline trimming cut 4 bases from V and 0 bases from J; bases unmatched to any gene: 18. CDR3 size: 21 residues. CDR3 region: CASSPRLSGGEGATSYNEQFF. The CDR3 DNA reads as TGTGCCAGCAGCCCCCGCCTTAGCGGGGGGGAGGGGGCCACCTCCTACAATGAGCAGTTCTTC.

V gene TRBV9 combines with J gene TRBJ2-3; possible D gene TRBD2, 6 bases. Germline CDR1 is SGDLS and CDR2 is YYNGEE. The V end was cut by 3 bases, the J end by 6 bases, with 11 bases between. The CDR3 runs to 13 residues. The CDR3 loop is CASSGGAGDTQYF. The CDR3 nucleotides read TGTGCCAGCAGCGGCGGGGCCGGGGATACGCAGTATTTT.

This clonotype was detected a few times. The CDR3 DNA reads as TGTGCCAGCAGCGTAGAACCAGATACGCAGTATTTT. It specifies CASSVEPDTQYF. This sequence joins TRBV9 and TRBJ2-3; unclear D gene. The CDR3 sequence is 12 residues long. The germline CDR1 and CDR2 sequences are SGDLS and YYNGEE. Trimming cost V 0 bases and J 4 bases, with 3 bases left between them.

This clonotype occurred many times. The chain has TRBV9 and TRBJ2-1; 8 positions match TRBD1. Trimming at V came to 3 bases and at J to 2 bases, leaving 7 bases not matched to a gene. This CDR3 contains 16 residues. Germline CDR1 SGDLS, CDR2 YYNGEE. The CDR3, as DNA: TGTGCCAGCAGCGAGCCGCCACAGGGGGCCTACAATGAGCAGTTCTTC. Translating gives CASSEPPQGAYNEQFF.

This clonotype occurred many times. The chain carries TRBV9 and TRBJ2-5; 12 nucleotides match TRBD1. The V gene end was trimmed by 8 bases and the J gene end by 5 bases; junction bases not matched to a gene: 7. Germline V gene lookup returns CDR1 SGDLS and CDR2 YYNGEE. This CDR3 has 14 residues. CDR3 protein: CASGGQGAWETQYF. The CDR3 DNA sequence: TGTGCCAGTGGGGGACAGGGGGCTTGGGAGACCCAGTACTTC.

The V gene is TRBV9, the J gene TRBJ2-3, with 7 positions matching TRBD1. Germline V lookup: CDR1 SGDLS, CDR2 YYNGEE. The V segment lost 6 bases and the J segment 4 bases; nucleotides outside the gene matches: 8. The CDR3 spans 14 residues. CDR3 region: CASTNGQVSDTQYF. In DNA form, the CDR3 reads TGTGCCAGCACCAACGGACAGGTCTCAGATACGCAGTATTTT.

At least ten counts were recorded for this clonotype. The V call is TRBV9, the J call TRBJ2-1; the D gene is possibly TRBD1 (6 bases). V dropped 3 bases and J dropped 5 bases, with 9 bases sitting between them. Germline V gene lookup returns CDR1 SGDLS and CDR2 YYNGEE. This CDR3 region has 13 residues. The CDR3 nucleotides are TGTGCCAGCAGCGCAGGGGACAACAATGAGCAGTTCTTC. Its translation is CASSAGDNNEQFF.

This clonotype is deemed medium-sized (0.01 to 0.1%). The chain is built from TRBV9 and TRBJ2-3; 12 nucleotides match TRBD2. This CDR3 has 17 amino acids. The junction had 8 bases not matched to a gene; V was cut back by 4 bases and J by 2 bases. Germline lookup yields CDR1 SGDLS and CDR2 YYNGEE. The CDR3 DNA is TGTGCCAGCAGCCTCCAAGGACTAGCGGGGATCACAGATACGCAGTATTTT. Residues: CASSLQGLAGITDTQYF.

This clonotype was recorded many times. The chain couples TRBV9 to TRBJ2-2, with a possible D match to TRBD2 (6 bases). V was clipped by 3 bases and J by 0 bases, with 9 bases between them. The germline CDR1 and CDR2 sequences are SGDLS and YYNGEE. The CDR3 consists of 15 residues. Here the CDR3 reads CASSARGSNTGELFF. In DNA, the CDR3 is TGTGCCAGCAGCGCTCGGGGGTCGAACACCGGGGAGCTGTTTTTT.

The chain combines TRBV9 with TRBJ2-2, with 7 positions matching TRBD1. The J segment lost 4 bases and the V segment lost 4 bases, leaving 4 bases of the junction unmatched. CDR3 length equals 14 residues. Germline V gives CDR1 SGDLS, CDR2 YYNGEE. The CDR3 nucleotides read TGTGCCAGCAGCCTGACAGGGACCACCGGGGAGCTGTTTTTT. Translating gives CASSLTGTTGELFF.

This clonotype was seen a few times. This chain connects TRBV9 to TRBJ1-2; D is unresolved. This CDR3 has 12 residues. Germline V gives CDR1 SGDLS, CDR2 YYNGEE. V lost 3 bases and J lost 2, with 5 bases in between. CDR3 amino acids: CASSGQNYGYTF. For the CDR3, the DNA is TGTGCCAGCAGCGGGCAGAACTATGGCTACACCTTC.

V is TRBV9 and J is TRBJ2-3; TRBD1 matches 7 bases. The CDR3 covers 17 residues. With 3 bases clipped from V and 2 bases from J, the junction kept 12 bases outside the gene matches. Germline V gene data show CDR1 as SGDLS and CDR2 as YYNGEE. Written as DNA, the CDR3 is TGTGCCAGCAGCGCTAACCTAAGGGACAGCAACACAGATACGCAGTATTTT. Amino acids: CASSANLRDSNTDTQYF.

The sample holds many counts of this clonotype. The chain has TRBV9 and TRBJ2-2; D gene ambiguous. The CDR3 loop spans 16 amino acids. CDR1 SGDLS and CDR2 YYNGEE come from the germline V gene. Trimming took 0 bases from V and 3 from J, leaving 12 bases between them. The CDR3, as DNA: TGTGCCAGCAGCGTAGCTACGGACGATCACACCGGGGAGCTGTTTTTT. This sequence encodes CASSVATDDHTGELFF.

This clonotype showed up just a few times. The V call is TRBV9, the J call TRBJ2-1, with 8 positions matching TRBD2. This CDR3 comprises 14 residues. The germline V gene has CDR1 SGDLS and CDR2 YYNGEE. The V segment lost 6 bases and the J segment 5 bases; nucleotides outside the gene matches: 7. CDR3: CASNSGGAHNEQFF. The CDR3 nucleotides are TGTGCCAGCAATTCCGGGGGGGCCCACAATGAGCAGTTCTTC.

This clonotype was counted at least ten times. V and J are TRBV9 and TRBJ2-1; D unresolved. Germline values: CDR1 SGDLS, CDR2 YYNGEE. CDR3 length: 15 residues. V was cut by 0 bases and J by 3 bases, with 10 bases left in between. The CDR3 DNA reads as TGTGCCAGCAGCGTAGTGGCGGAGAACTACAATGAGCAGTTCTTC. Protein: CASSVVAENYNEQFF.

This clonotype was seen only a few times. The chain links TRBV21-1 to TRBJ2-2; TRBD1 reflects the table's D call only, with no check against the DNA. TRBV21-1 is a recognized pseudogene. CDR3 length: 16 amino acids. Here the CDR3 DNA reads TGTGCCAGCATCGATTGTCAGACAGAAAACACCGGGGAGCTGTTTTTT. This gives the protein CASIDCQTENTGELFF.

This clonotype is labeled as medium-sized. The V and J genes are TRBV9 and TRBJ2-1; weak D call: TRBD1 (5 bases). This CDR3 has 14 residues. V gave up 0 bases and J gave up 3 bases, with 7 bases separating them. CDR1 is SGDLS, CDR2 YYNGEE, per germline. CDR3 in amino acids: CASSVGGSYNEQFF. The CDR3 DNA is TGTGCCAGCAGCGTAGGGGGCAGCTACAATGAGCAGTTCTTC.

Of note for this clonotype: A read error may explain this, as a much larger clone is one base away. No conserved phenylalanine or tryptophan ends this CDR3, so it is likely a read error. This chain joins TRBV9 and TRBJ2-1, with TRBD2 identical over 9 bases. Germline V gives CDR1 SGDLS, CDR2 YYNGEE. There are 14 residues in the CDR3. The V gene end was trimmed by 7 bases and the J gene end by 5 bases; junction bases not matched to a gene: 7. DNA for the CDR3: TGTGCCAGCGGAACTAGCGGGTCAGACAATGAGCAGTTCCTC. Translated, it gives CASGTSGSDNEQFL.

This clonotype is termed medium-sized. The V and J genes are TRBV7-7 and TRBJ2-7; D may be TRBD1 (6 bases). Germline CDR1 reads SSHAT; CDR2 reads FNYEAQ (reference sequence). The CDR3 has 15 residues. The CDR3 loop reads CASSFRDISSYEQYV. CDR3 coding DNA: TGTGCTAGCAGCTTCCGGGACATAAGCTCCTACGAGCAGTACGTC.

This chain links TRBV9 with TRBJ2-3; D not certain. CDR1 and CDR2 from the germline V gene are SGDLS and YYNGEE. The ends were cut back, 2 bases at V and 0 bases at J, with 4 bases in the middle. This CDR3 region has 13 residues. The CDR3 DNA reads TGTGCCAGCAGCGTGGAGAGCACAGATACGCAGTATTTT. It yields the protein CASSVESTDTQYF.

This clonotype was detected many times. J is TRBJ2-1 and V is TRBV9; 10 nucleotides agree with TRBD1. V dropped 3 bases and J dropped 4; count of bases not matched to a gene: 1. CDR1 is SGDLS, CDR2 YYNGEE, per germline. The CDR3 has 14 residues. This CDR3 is CASSGDRGYNEQFF. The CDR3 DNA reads TGTGCCAGCAGCGGGGACAGGGGTTACAATGAGCAGTTCTTC. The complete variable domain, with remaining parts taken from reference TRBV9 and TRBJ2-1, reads DSGVTQTPKHLITATGQRVTLRCSPRSGDLSVYWYQQSLDQGLQFLIQYYNGEERAKGNILERFSAQQFPDLHSELNLSSLELGDSALYFCASSGDRGYNEQFFGPGTRLTVL.

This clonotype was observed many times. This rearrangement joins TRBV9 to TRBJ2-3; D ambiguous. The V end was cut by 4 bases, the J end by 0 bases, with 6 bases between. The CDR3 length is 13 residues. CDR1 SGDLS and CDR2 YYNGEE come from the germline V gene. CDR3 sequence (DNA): TGTGCCAGCAGCACACTAAGCACAGATACGCAGTATTTT. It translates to CASSTLSTDTQYF.

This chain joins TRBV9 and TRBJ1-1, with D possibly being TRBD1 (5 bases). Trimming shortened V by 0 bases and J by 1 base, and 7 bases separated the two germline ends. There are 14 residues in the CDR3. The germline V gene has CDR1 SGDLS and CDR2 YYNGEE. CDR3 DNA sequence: TGTGCCAGCAGCGTAGGGGGACGGAACACTGAAGCTTTCTTT. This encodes CASSVGGRNTEAFF.

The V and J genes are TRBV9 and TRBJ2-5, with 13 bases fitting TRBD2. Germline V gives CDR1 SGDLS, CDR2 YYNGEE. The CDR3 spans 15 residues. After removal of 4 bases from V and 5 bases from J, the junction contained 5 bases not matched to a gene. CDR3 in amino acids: CASSSGLAGSETQYF. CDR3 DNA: TGTGCCAGCAGCTCGGGACTAGCGGGAAGTGAGACCCAGTACTTC.

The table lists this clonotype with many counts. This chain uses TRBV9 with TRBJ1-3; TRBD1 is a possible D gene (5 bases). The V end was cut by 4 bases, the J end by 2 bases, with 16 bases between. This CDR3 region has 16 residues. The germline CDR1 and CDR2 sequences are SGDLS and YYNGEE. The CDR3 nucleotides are TGTGCCAGCAGCCCCCATCGGATAGGGGCTGGAAACACCATATATTTT. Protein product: CASSPHRIGAGNTIYF.